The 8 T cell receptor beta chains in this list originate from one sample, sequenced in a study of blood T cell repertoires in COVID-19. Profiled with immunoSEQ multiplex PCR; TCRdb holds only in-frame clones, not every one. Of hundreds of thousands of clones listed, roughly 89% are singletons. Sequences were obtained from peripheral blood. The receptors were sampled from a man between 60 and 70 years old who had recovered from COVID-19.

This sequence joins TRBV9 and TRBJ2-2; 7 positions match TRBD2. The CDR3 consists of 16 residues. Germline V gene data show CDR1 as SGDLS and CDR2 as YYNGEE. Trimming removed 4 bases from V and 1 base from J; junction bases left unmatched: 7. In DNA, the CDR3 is TGTGCCAGCAGCCCTAGAGCTAGCGGGAACACCGGGGAGCTGTTTTTT. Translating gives CASSPRASGNTGELFF. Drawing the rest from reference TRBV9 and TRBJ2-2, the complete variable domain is DSGVTQTPKHLITATGQRVTLRCSPRSGDLSVYWYQQSLDQGLQFLIQYYNGEERAKGNILERFSAQQFPDLHSELNLSSLELGDSALYFCASSPRASGNTGELFFGEGSRLTVL.

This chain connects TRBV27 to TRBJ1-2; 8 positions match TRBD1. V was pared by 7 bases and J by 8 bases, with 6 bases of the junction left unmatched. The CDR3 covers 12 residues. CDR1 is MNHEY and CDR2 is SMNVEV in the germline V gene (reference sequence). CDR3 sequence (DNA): TGTGCCAGCACTGGCAGGGGGCAAGGCTACACCTTC. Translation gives CASTGRGQGYTF.

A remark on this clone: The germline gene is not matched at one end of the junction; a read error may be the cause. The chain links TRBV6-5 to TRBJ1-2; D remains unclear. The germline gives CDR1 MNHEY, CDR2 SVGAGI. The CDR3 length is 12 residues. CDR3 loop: CASSQWNYGYAF. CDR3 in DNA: TGTGCCAGCAGTCAGTGGAACTATGGCTACGCCTTC.

CDR3 region: CSARELLQEYF. CDR3 coding DNA: TGCAGTGCGCGGGAACTACTTCAGGAGTATTTT. This rearrangement joins TRBV20-1 to TRBJ2-3, with D perhaps TRBD2 (6 bases). The CDR3 has 11 residues. V dropped 6 bases and J dropped 13 bases, with 17 bases sitting between them. Germline V CDR1 and CDR2: DFQATT, SNEGSKA (reference sequence).

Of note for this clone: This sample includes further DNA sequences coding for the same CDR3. Here the CDR3 reads CASSLGLAGVNEQFF. CDR3 coding DNA: TGTGCCAGCAGCTTGGGCCTAGCGGGAGTTAATGAGCAGTTCTTC. The chain recombines TRBV7-2 with TRBJ2-1; 10 bases map to TRBD2. CDR3 size: 15 residues. After removal of 3 bases from V and 7 bases from J, the junction contained 6 bases not matched to a gene. The germline CDR1 and CDR2 sequences are SGHTA and FQGNSA.

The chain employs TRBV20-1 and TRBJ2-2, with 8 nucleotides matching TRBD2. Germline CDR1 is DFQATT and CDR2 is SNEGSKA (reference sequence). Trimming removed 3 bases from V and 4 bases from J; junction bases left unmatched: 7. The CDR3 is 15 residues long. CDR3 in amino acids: CSASEAGVGTGELFF. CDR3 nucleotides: TGCAGTGCTAGTGAAGCGGGAGTGGGCACCGGGGAGCTGTTTTTT.

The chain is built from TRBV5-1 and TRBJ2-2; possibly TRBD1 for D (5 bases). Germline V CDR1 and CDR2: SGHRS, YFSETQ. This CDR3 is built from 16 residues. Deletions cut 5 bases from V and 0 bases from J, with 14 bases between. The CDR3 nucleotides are TGCGCCAGCAGACCTTCCAGGGCTACGAACACCGGGGAGCTGTTTTTT. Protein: CASRPSRATNTGELFF.

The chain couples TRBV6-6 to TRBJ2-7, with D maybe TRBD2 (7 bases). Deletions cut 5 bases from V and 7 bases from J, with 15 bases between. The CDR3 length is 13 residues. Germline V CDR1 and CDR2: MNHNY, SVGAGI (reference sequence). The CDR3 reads CASSRGGQVEQYF. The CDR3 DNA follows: TGTGCCAGCAGTAGGGGGGGGCAGGTGGAGCAGTACTTC.